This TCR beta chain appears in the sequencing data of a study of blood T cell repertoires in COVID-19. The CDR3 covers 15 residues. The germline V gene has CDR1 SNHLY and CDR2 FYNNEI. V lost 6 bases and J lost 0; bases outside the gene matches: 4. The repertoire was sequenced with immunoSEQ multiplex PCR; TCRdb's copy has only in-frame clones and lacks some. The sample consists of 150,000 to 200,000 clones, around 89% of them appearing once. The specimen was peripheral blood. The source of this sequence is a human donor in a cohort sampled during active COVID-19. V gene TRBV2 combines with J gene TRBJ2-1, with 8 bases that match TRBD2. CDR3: CASRSGRGSYNEQFF. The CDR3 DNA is TGTGCCAGCAGAAGCGGGAGAGGCTCCTACAATGAGCAGTTCTTC. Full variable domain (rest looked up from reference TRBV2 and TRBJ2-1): EPEVTQTPSHQVTQMGQEVILRCVPISNHLYFYWYRQILGQKVEFLVSFYNNEISEKSEIFDDQFSVERPDGSNFTLKIRSTKLEDSAMYFCASRSGRGSYNEQFFGPGTRLTVL.